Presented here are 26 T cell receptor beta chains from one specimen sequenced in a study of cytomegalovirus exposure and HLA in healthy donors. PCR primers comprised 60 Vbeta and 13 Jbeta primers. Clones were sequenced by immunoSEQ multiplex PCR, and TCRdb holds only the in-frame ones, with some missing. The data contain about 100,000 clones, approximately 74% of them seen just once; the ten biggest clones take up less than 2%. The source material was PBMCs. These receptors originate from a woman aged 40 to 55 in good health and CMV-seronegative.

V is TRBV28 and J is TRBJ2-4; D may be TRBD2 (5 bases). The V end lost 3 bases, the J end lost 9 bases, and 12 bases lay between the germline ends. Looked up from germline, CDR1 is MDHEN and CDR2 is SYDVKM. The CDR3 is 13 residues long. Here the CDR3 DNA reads TGTGCCAGCAGTTTGACTACGACCGGCATTCAGTACTTC. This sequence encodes CASSLTTTGIQYF.

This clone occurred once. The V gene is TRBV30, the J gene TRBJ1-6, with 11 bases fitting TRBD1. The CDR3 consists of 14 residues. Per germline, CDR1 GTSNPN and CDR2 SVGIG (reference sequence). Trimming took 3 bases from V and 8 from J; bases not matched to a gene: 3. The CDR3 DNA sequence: TGTGCCTGGAGGGGGACAGGGGGTCATTCACCCCTCCACTTT. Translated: CAWRGTGGHSPLHF.

The CDR3: CHSAGVTGELFF. The CDR3 region has the DNA TGTCACTCTGCGGGGGTCACCGGGGAGCTGTTTTTT. J is TRBJ2-2 and V is TRBV12-2; TRBD2, the D gene given by the table, was not confirmed from the DNA. TRBV12-2 counts as a pseudogene. The CDR3 sequence is 12 residues long.

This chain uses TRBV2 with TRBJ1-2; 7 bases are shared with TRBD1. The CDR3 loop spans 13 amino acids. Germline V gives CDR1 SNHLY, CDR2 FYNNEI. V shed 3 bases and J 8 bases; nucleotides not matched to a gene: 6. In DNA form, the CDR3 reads TGTGCCAGCAGTGACCAGACAGGGTGGGGCTACACCTTC. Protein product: CASSDQTGWGYTF.

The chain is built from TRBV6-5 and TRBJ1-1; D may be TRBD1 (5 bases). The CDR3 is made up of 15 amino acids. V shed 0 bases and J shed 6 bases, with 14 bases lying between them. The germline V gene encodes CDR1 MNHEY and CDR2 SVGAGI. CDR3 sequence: CASSYSLGRGAEAFF. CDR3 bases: TGTGCCAGCAGTTACTCGCTGGGGCGGGGAGCTGAAGCTTTCTTT.

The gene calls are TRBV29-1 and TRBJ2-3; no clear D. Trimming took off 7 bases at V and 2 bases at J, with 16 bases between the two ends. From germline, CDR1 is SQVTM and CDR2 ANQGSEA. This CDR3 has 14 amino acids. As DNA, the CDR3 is TGCAGCGGACTCCCCTCGGCGTACACAGATACGCAGTATTTT. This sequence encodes CSGLPSAYTDTQYF.

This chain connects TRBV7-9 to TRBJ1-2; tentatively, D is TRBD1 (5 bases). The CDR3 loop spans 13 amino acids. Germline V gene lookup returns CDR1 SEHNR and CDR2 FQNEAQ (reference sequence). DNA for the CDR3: TGTTCCGGGGGGTCAGGACAAAACTATGGCTACACCTTC. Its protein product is CSGGSGQNYGYTF.

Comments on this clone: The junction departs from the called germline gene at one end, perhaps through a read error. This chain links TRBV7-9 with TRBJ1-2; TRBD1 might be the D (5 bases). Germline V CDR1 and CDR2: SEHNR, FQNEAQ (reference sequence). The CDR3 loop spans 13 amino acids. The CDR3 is CSSSLPGNYGYTF. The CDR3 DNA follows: TGTTCCAGCAGCTTACCAGGGAACTATGGCTACACCTTC.

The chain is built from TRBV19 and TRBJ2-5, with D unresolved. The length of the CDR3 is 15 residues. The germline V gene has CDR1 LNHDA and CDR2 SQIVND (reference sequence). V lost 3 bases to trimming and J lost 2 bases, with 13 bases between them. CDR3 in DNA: TGTGCCAGTAGTATCTGGGCAAGTCCTCAAGAGACCCAGTACTTC. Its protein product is CASSIWASPQETQYF.

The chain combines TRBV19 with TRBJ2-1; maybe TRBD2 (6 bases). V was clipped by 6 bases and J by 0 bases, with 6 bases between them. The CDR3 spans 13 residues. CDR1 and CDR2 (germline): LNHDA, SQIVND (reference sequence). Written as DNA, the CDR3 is TGTGCCAGTAGCGGGAGCTCCTACAATGAGCAGTTCTTC. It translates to CASSGSSYNEQFF. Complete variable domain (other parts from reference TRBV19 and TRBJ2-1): DGGITQSPKYLFRKEGQNVTLSCEQNLNHDAMYWYRQDPGQGLRLIYYSQIVNDFQKGDIAEGYSVSREKKESFPLTVTSAQKNPTAFYLCASSGSSYNEQFFGPGTRLTVL.

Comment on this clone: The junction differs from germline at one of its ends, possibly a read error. In nucleotides, the CDR3 is TGCGCCAGTAGTATCCACACAGATGTGAACAATGAGCAGTTCTTC. It is translated as CASSIHTDVNNEQFF. The rearrangement uses TRBV19 and TRBJ2-1; D unclear. The CDR3 runs to 15 residues. Germline CDR1 is LNHDA and CDR2 is SQIVND (reference sequence).

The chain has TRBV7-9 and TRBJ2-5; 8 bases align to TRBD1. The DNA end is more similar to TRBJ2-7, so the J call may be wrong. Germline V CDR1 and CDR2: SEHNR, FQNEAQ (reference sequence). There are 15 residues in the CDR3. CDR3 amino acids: CASSLLQGANHEQYF. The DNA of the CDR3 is TGTGCCAGCAGCTTACTGCAGGGGGCGAACCACGAGCAGTACTTC.

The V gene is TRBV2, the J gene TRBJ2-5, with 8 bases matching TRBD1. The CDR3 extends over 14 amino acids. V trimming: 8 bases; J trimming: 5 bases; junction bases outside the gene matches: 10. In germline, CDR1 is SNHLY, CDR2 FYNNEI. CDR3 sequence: CASWLAGGYETQYF. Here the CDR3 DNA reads TGTGCCAGCTGGCTAGCAGGGGGCTATGAGACCCAGTACTTC.

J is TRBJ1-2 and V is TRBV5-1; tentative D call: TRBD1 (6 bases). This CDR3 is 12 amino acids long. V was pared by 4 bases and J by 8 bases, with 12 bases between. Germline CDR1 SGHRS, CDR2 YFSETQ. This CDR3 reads CASSGQGLGYTF. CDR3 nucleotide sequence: TGCGCCAGCAGCGGTCAGGGGTTAGGCTACACCTTC.

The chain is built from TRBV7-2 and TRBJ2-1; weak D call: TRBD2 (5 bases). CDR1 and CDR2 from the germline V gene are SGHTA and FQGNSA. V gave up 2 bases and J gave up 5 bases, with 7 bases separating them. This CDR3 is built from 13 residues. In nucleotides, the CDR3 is TGTGCCAGCAGCTTATCGAGGGACAATGAGCAGTTCTTC. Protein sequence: CASSLSRDNEQFF. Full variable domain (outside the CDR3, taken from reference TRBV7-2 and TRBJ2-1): GAGVSQSPSNKVTEKGKDVELRCDPISGHTALYWYRQSLGQGLEFLIYFQGNSAPDKSGLPSDRFSAERTGGSVSTLTIQRTQQEDSAVYLCASSLSRDNEQFFGPGTRLTVL.

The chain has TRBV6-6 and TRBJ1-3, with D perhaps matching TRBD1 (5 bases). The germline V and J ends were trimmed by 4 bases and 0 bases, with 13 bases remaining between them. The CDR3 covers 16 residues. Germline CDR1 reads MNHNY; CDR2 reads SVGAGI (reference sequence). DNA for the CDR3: TGTGCCAGCAGTTCGAGGACATCAAGCTCTGGAAACACCATATATTTT. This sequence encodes CASSSRTSSSGNTIYF.

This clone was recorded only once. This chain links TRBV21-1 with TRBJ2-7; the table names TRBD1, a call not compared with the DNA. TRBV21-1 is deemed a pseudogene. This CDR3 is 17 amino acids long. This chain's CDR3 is CASSSIDETAPTYEQYF. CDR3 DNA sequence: TGTGCCAGCAGCAGTATCGATGAGACAGCGCCTACCTACGAGCAGTACTTC.

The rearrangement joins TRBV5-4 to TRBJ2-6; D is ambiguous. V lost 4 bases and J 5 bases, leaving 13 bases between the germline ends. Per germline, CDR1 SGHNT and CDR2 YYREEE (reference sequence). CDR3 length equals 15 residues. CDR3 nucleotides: TGTGCCAGCAGCCCCGCCCCCGACTGGGCCAACGTCCTGACTTTC. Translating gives CASSPAPDWANVLTF.

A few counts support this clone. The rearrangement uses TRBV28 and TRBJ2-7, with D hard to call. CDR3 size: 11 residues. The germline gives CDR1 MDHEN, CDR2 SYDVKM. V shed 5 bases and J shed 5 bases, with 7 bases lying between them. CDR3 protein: CASSIHDEQYF. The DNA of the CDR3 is TGTGCCAGCAGTATACACGACGAGCAGTACTTC.

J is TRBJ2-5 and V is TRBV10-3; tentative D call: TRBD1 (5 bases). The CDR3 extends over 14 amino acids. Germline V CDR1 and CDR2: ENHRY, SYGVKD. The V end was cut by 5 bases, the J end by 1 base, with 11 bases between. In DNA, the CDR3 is TGTGCCATCAGTCCAGGGTACAGCCAAGAGACCCAGTACTTC. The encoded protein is CAISPGYSQETQYF.

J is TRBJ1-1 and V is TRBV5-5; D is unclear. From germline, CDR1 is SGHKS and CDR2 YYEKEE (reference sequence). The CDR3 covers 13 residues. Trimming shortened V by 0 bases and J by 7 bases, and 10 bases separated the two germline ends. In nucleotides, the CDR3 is TGTGCCAGCAGCTTGGAGCGTACAAGTGAAGCTTTCTTT. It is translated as CASSLERTSEAFF.

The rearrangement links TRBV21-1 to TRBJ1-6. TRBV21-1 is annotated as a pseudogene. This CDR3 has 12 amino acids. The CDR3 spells CASSNGTPGLHF. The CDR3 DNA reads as TGTGCCAGCAGCAATGGTACACCGGGCCTCCACTTT.

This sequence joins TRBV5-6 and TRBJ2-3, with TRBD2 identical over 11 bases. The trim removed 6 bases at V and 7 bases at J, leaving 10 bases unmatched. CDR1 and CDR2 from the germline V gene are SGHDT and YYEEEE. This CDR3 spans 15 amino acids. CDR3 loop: CASNVLAGDRHTQYF. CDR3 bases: TGTGCCAGCAACGTACTAGCGGGGGACCGACATACGCAGTATTTT. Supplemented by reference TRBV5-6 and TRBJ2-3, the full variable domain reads DAGVTQSPTHLIKTRGQQVTLRCSPKSGHDTVSWYQQALGQGPQFIFQYYEEEERQRGNFPDRFSGHQFPNYSSELNVNALLLGDSALYLCASNVLAGDRHTQYFGPGTRLTVL.

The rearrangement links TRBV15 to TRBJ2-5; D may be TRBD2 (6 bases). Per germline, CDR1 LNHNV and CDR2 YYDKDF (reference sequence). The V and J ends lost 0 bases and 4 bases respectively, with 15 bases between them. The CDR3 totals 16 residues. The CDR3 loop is CATSRDGTGVAETQYF. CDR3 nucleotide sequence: TGTGCCACCAGCAGAGATGGCACGGGGGTAGCAGAGACCCAGTACTTC.

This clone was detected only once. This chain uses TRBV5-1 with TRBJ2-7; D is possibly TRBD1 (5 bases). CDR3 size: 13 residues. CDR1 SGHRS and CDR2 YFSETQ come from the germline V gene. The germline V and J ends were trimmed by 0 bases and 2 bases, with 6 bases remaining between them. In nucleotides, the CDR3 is TGCGCCAGCAGCTTGGGCAGGGCCTACGAGCAGTACTTC. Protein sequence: CASSLGRAYEQYF.

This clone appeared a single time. In nucleotides, the CDR3 is TGTGCCTGGAAGAGGGGGCTCGACGAGCAGTACTTC. As protein: CAWKRGLDEQYF. The J gene is TRBJ2-7, the V gene TRBV30; 7 bases map to TRBD1. J lost 5 bases, V lost 4 bases, and 5 bases had no gene match. This CDR3 spans 12 amino acids. The germline CDR1 and CDR2 sequences are GTSNPN and SVGIG (reference sequence).